Below are 18 T cell receptor beta chains sequenced from a single sample in a study of blood T cell repertoires in COVID-19. Sequencing used immunoSEQ multiplex PCR; TCRdb keeps in-frame clones, though not all of them. The table includes about 190,000 clones, nearly 90% detected once. Sequencing was carried out using peripheral blood. The receptors shown here come from a man between 50 and 59 years old with acute or convalescent COVID-19.

The gene calls are TRBV6-2 or TRBV6-3 and TRBJ1-1, with a possible D match to TRBD1 (6 bases). V lost 0 bases and J 1 base, leaving 12 bases between the germline ends. Germline CDR1 is MNHEY and CDR2 is SVGEGT. The CDR3 extends over 16 amino acids. The CDR3 sequence: CASSYSKDSRNTEAFF. Written as DNA, the CDR3 is TGTGCCAGCAGTTACTCGAAGGACAGCCGGAACACTGAAGCTTTCTTT.

V usage is TRBV2 and J usage is TRBJ1-6; 7 bases are a match to TRBD1. The germline gives CDR1 SNHLY, CDR2 FYNNEI. This CDR3 is built from 15 residues. V shed 1 base, J shed 7 bases, and the junction held 4 bases outside the gene matches. CDR3 DNA: TGTGCCAGCAGTGAAGAGGGGACAGCAAATTCACCCCTCCACTTT. This encodes CASSEEGTANSPLHF.

The gene calls are TRBV5-1 and TRBJ2-2, with 7 bases that match TRBD2. Germline CDR1 and CDR2: SGHRS and YFSETQ. Losses at the gene ends were 0 bases for V and 11 bases for J; bases not matched to a gene: 10. The length of the CDR3 is 15 residues. Written as DNA, the CDR3 is TGCGCCAGCAGCTTGGTTTTCGGGGAGGGGTACGAGCTGTTTTTT. This sequence encodes CASSLVFGEGYELFF.

The V call is TRBV4-1, the J call TRBJ2-2; the match to TRBD1 covers 7 bases. V shed 1 base, J shed 6 bases, and the junction held 8 bases outside the gene matches. The germline V gene encodes CDR1 MGHRA and CDR2 YSYEKL. The CDR3 loop spans 16 amino acids. DNA of the CDR3: TGCGCCAGCAGCCAAGGGCAGGGGGTTTATTCCGGGGAGCTGTTTTTT. It translates to CASSQGQGVYSGELFF.

The chain uses TRBV3-1 (or the pseudogene TRBV3-2) and TRBJ1-3; TRBD1 is a possible D gene (5 bases). Between the trimmed V and J ends, which lost 2 bases and 3 bases, there was a span of 5 bases. This CDR3 has 13 residues. The germline V gene has CDR1 LGHDT and CDR2 YNNKEL (reference sequence). CDR3: CASSQRGGNTIYF. Here the CDR3 DNA reads TGTGCCAGCAGCCAAAGGGGTGGAAACACCATATATTTT.

This chain connects TRBV5-1 to TRBJ2-3, with TRBD1 matching over 10 bases. The ends lost 4 bases at V and 3 bases at J; junction bases unmatched: 8. Germline V CDR1 and CDR2: SGHRS, YFSETQ. This CDR3 spans 16 amino acids. The CDR3 region has the DNA TGCGCCAGCAGCCCAAGACAGGGGGCTCTGACAGATACGCAGTATTTT. This gives the protein CASSPRQGALTDTQYF.

V usage is TRBV18 and J usage is TRBJ1-3; tentative D call: TRBD1 (6 bases). Germline CDR1 KGHSH, CDR2 LQKENI. The V end was cut by 6 bases, the J end by 3 bases, with 18 bases between. The CDR3 covers 16 residues. CDR3 in DNA: TGTGCCAGCTCGAAGGACCTAAACAGGGTTGGAAACACCATATATTTT. It specifies CASSKDLNRVGNTIYF.

The gene calls are TRBV25-1 and TRBJ2-2; D possibly corresponds to TRBD1 (5 bases). The germline CDR1 and CDR2 sequences are MGHDK and SYGVNS. V lost 0 bases to trimming and J lost 6 bases, with 8 bases between them. The CDR3 length is 14 residues. The CDR3 loop is CASSEYLGAGELFF. DNA of the CDR3: TGTGCCAGCAGTGAATACCTAGGGGCCGGGGAGCTGTTTTTT.

The chain joins TRBV10-3 to TRBJ2-1; TRBD2 aligns across 7 bases. V gave up 10 bases and J gave up 5 bases; unmatched junction bases: 11. The germline V gene encodes CDR1 ENHRY and CDR2 SYGVKD. CDR3 length: 14 residues. CDR3 DNA: TGTGCCAGTGGGGCGGGGGTTCTTGACAATGAGCAGTTCTTC. It translates to CASGAGVLDNEQFF.

This clone appeared a single time. The J gene is TRBJ2-5, the V gene TRBV5-4, with 7 bases aligning to TRBD1. Per the germline V gene, CDR1 is SGHNT and CDR2 is YYREEE (reference sequence). V dropped 4 bases and J dropped 1; count of bases not matched to a gene: 4. The CDR3 runs to 14 residues. CDR3 in DNA: TGTGCCAGCAGCCGGACAGGCATCCAAGAGACCCAGTACTTC. It codes for CASSRTGIQETQYF.

This clone was seen a single time. This chain connects TRBV6-5 to TRBJ2-1, with 9 bases that match TRBD1. Trimming cost V 4 bases and J 2 bases; bases outside gene matches: 3. CDR1 MNHEY and CDR2 SVGAGI come from the germline V gene. There are 15 residues in the CDR3. CDR3 bases: TGTGCCAGCAGTTCGACAGGGGGAGCCTACAATGAGCAGTTCTTC. This codes for CASSSTGGAYNEQFF.

The J gene is TRBJ1-3, the V gene TRBV5-1; TRBD1 aligns across 8 bases. The CDR3 sequence is 19 residues long. The germline CDR1 and CDR2 sequences are SGHRS and YFSETQ. Trimming at V came to 1 base and at J to 0 bases, leaving 12 bases not matched to a gene. CDR3: CASSLPTGTGAHSGNTIYF. For the CDR3, the DNA is TGCGCCAGCAGCTTGCCAACGGGGACAGGCGCTCACTCTGGAAACACCATATATTTT.

V and J are TRBV20-1 and TRBJ2-7, with 7 bases that match TRBD1. CDR1 is DFQATT and CDR2 is SNEGSKA in the germline V gene (reference sequence). This CDR3 region has 14 residues. Losses at the gene ends were 3 bases for V and 0 bases for J; bases not matched to a gene: 5. The CDR3 region has the DNA TGCAGTGCTAGTCCGAGGACAGGCTCCTACGAGCAGTACTTC. Amino acids: CSASPRTGSYEQYF.

This clone came up a few times. V and J are TRBV19 and TRBJ1-2; 8 nucleotides align to TRBD1. This CDR3 spans 15 amino acids. Germline V gives CDR1 LNHDA, CDR2 SQIVND (reference sequence). J was trimmed by 4 bases and V by 4 bases; bases with no gene match: 8. The chain's CDR3 is CASSTGQGFLYGYTF. The CDR3 DNA sequence: TGTGCCAGTAGTACAGGACAGGGCTTCCTCTATGGCTACACCTTC. Combining the CDR3 with reference TRBV19 and TRBJ1-2 gives the whole variable domain DGGITQSPKYLFRKEGQNVTLSCEQNLNHDAMYWYRQDPGQGLRLIYYSQIVNDFQKGDIAEGYSVSREKKESFPLTVTSAQKNPTAFYLCASSTGQGFLYGYTFGSGTRLTVV.

CDR3: CAISESSGGADQYF. CDR3 DNA: TGTGCCATCAGTGAGTCTAGCGGGGGGGCCGACCAGTACTTC. This sequence joins TRBV10-3 and TRBJ2-5; 11 nucleotides align to TRBD2. The CDR3 extends over 14 amino acids. V dropped 0 bases and J dropped 10; count of bases not matched to a gene: 4. Germline lookup yields CDR1 ENHRY and CDR2 SYGVKD.

V is TRBV27 and J is TRBJ2-1, with TRBD2 matching over 7 bases. The CDR3 runs to 14 residues. Germline V CDR1 and CDR2: MNHEY, SMNVEV (reference sequence). Trimming cost V 3 bases and J 7 bases; bases outside gene matches: 6. CDR3 nucleotide sequence: TGTGCCAGCAGTTTTGCGGGAGTTCGGAATGAGCAGTTCTTC. This sequence encodes CASSFAGVRNEQFF.

The chain joins TRBV7-2 to TRBJ2-3, with 12 positions matching TRBD2. This CDR3 spans 17 amino acids. The J segment lost 8 bases and the V segment lost 4 bases, leaving 13 bases of the junction unmatched. Germline CDR1 SGHTA, CDR2 FQGNSA. As DNA, the CDR3 is TGTGCCAGCAGCTCCCTAGCGGGGGGGCCTAGCTTGAGTACGCAGTATTTT. The encoded protein is CASSSLAGGPSLSTQYF.

The chain recombines TRBV5-4 with TRBJ1-1, with 7 bases identical to TRBD1. Germline loops: CDR1 SGHNT, CDR2 YYREEE (reference sequence). The CDR3 has 13 residues. The V gene end was trimmed by 4 bases and the J gene end by 4 bases; junction bases not matched to a gene: 4. The CDR3 here is CASSPQGGTEAFF. DNA of the CDR3: TGTGCCAGCAGCCCGCAGGGGGGCACTGAAGCTTTCTTT. The whole variable domain, remainder taken from reference TRBV5-4 and TRBJ1-1, is ETGVTQSPTHLIKTRGQQVTLRCSSQSGHNTVSWYQQALGQGPQFIFQYYREEENGRGNFPPRFSGLQFPNYSSELNVNALELDDSALYLCASSPQGGTEAFFGQGTRLTVV.